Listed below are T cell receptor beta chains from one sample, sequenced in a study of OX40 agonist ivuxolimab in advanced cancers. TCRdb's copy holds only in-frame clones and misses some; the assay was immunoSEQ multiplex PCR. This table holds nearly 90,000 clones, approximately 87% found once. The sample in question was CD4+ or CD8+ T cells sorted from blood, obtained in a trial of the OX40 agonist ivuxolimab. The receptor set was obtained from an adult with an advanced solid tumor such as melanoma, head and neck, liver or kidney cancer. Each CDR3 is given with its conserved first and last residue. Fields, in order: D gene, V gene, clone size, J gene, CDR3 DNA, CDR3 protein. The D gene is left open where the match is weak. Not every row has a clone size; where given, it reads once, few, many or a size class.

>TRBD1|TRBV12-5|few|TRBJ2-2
TGTGCTAGTGGTTTCAGGGGGCAGTCAACCGGGGAGCTGTTTTTT
CASGFRGQSTGELFF
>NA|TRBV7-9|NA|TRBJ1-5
TGTGCCAGCAGCTTAGCCCTTATCGGGGGGAATCAGCCCCAGCATTTT
CASSLALIGGNQPQHF
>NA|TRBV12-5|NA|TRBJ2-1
TGTGCTAGTGGTTTGAGGGGGGACAGAACCTACAATGAGCAGTTCTTC
CASGLRGDRTYNEQFF
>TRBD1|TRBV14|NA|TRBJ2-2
TGTGCCAGCAGCCAAGATCGGCAGGGGGCTGGCGGGGAGCTGTTTTTT
CASSQDRQGAGGELFF
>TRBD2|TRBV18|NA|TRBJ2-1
TGTGCCAGCTCACCCGGGGGGGAAAGCTCCTACAATGAGCAGTTCTTC
CASSPGGESSYNEQFF
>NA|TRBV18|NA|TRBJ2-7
TGTGCCAGCTCACCGGTCAGTTCCTACGAGCAGTACTTC
CASSPVSSYEQYF
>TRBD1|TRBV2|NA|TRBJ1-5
TGTGCCAGCAGCCCCCAAAGGACAGGGGGTACTCAGCCCCAGCATTTT
CASSPQRTGGTQPQHF
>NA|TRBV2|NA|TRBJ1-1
TGTGCCAGCAGTCCCTCGGGACACCAGGACTGGGGGAACACTGAAGCTTTCTTT
CASSPSGHQDWGNTEAFF
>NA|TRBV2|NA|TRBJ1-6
TGTGCCAGCAGGGGAGGGAGCCGGGGAGGTAATTCACCCCTCCACTTT
CASRGGSRGGNSPLHF
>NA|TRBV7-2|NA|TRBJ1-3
TGTGCCAGCAGCTTAGAGAGGCGGCTGGGAAACACCATATATTTT
CASSLERRLGNTIYF
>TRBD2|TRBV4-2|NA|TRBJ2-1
TGTGCCAGCAGCCAAGAAATGAGGACTAGTGGGGCCCTACTACGCAATGAGCAGTTCTTC
CASSQEMRTSGALLRNEQFF
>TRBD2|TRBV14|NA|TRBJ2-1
TGTGCCAGCAGCCGGGGACTAGCGGGAGGCAATGAGCAGTTCTTC
CASSRGLAGGNEQFF
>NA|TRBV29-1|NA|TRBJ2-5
TGCAGCGGTGTGACAGGGAGGGAGACCCAGTACTTC
CSGVTGRETQYF
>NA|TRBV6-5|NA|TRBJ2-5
TGTGCCAGCAGTCTAGTAGGGGAGACCCAGTACTTC
CASSLVGETQYF
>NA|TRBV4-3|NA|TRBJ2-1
TGCGCCAGCAGCCGCCGACTTCATCGGCCGGACAATGAGCAGTTCTTC
CASSRRLHRPDNEQFF
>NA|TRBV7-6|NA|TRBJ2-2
TGTGCCAGCAGCCCCTGGACCGGGAACACCGGGGAGCTGTTTTTT
CASSPWTGNTGELFF
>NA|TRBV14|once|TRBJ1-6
TGTGCCAGCAGCCCCCTGACAGGTTCAGGGTCACCCCTCCACTTT
CASSPLTGSGSPLHF
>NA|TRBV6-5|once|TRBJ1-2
TGTGCCAGCAGTTACGATGGGCTGGAAGGCTACACCTTC
CASSYDGLEGYTF
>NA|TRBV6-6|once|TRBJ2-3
TGTGCCAGCAGTAACCGAGGAGGGCAAGGCACAGATACGCAGTATTTT
CASSNRGGQGTDTQYF
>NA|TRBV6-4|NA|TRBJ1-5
TGTGCCAGCAGTGATGAAAAGAGCAATCAGCCCCAGCATTTT
CASSDEKSNQPQHF
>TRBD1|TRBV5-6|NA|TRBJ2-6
TGTGCCAGCAGCTTGCCGGGACAGGGGGCGGGTGGGGCCAACGTCCTGACTTTC
CASSLPGQGAGGANVLTF
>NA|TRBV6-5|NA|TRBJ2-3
TGTGCCAGCAGAGTACCCGGGGGCACAGATACGCAGTATTTT
CASRVPGGTDTQYF
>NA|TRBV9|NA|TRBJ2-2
TGTGCCAGCACTAGGGGCATTTCCGGGGAGCTGTTTTTT
CASTRGISGELFF
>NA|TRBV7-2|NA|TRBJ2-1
TGTGCCAGCAGCCCGGGGGGCCCCGGCGAGCAGTTCTTC
CASSPGGPGEQFF
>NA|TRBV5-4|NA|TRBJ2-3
TGTGCCAGCAGCTGGGCTGGGGGGAGAAGCACAGATACGCAGTATTTT
CASSWAGGRSTDTQYF
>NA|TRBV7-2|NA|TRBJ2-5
TGTGCCAGCAGCTTAGGTCTCAGAGGGGAGACCCAGTACTTC
CASSLGLRGETQYF
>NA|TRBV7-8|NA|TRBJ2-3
TGTGCCAGCAGCCCCTTGGATACGCAGTATTTT
CASSPLDTQYF
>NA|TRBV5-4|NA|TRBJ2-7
TGTGCCAGCAGCTTGGTAATGGGCGGAAGCTCCTACGAGCAGTACTTC
CASSLVMGGSSYEQYF
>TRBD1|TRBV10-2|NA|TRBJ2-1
TGCGCCAGCACACCCCGGGACAGGGCCAACAATGAGCAGTTCTTC
CASTPRDRANNEQFF
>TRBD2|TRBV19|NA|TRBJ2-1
TGTGCCACCTCCCCGAGGGGAGCGGGAGCGGTCATTGAGCAGTTCTTC
CATSPRGAGAVIEQFF
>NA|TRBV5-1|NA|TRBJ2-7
TGCGCCAGCAGCTGGGGGTCGGCCTACGAGCAGTACTTC
CASSWGSAYEQYF
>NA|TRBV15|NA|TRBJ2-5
TGTGCCACCAGCAGAGATCCCCAGGGGTGGGAGACCCAGTACTTC
CATSRDPQGWETQYF
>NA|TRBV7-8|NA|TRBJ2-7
TGTGCCAGCAGCTTAGTCGCCTACGAGCAGTACTTC
CASSLVAYEQYF
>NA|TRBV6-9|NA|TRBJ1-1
TGTGCCAGCAGAGTCCCCCTGAACACTGAAGCTTTCTTT
CASRVPLNTEAFF
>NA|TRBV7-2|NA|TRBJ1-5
TGTGCCAGCAGCTTAGACGGCAGCCGAGGGCAGCCCCAGCATTTT
CASSLDGSRGQPQHF
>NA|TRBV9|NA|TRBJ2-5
TGTGCCAGCAGCGTGAGGGGCGCCGGTAGCGAGCCGGGGGCCCAGTACTTC
CASSVRGAGSEPGAQYF
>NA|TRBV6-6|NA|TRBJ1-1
TGTGCCAGCAGTGACTCGGCAGTAAAGGGTACTGAAGCTTTCTTT
CASSDSAVKGTEAFF
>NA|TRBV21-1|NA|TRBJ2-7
TGTGCCAGCAGCAAAGCCGGTGGGACAGGGGCGTACGAGCAGTACTTC
CASSKAGGTGAYEQYF
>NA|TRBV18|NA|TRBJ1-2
TGTGCCAGCTCACCACAGCCAGGGCAAGGGGGCTACACCTTC
CASSPQPGQGGYTF
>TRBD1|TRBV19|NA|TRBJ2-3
TGTGCCAGTAACTCGGACAGGGGAACAGATACGCAGTATTTT
CASNSDRGTDTQYF
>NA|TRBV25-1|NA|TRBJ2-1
TGTGCCAGCGGAAGGAGGGCCCACAATGAGCAGTTCTTC
CASGRRAHNEQFF